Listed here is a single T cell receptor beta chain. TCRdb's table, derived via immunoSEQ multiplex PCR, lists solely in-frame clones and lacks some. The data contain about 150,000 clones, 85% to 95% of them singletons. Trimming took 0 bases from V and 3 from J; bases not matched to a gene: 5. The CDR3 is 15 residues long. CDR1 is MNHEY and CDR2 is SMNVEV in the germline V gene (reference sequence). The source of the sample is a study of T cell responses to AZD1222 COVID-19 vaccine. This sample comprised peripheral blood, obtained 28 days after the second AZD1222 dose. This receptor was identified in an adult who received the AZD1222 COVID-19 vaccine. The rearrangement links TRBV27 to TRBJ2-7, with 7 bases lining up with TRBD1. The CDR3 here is CASSLSTGDLYEQYF. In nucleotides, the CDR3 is TGTGCCAGCAGTTTATCCACAGGGGACCTCTACGAGCAGTACTTC.